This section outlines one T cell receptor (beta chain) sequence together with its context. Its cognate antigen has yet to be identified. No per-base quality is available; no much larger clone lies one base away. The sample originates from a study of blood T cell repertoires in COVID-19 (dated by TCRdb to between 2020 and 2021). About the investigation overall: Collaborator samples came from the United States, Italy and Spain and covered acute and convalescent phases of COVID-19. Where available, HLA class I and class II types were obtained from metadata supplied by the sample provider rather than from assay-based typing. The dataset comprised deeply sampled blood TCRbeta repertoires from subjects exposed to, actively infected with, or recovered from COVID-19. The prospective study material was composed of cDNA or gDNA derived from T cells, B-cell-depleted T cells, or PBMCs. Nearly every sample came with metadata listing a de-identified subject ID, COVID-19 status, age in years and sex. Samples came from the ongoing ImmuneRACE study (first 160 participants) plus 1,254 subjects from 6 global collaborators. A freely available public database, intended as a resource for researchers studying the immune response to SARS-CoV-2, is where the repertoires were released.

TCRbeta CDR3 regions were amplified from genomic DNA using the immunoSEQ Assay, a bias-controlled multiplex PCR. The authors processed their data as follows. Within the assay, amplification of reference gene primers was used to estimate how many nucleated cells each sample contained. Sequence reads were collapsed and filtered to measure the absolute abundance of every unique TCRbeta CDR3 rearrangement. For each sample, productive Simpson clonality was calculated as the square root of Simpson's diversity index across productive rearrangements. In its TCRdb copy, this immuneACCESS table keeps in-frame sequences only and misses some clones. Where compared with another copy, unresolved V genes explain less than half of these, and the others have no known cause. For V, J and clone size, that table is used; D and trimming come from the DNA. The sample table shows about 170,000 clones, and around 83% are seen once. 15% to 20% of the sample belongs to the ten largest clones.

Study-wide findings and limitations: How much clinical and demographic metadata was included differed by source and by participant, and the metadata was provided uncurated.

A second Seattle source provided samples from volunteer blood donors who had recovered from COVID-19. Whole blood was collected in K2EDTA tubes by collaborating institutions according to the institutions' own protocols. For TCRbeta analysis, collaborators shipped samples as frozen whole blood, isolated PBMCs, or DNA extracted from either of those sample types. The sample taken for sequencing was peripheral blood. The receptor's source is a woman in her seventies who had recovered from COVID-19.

CDR3 region: CASSSGTPDYGYTF. Read as DNA, the sequence is TGCGCCAGCAGCTCGGGGACACCAGACTATGGCTACACCTTC. The V and J genes are TRBV5-1 and TRBJ1-2; the best D guess is TRBD1, with 6 bases matching. The CDR3 runs 14 amino acids, cysteine and phenylalanine included. Only the CDR3 DNA stays, 42 bases, in frame from base 1. CDR1 and CDR2 are read off the germline V gene as SGHRS and YFSETQ. V is pared back by 3 bases and J by 3 bases, with 12 bases lying between the germline termini.